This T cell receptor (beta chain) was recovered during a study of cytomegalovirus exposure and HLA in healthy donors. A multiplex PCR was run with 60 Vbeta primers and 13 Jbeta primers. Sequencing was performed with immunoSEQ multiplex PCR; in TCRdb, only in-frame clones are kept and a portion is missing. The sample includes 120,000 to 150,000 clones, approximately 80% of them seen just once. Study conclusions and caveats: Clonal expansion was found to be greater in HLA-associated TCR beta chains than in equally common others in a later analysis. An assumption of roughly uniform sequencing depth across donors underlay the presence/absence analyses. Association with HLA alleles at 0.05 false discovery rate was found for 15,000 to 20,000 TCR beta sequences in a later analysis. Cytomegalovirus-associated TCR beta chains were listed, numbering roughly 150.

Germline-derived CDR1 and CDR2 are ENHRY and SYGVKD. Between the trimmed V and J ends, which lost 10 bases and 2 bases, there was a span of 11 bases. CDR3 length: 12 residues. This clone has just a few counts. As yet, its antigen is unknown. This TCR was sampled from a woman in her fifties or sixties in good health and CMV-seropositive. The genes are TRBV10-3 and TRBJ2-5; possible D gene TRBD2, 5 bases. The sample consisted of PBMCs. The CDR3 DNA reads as TGTGCCACCGGGGAGCAGCAAGAGACCCAGTACTTC. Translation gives CATGEQQETQYF.